These T cell receptor beta chains were read from a single sample in a study of naive and memory T cell subsets. Using its own MiXCR run on the UMI-ligation and nested PCR reads, TCRdb lists one record per CDR3 protein. This table has more than 25,000 distinct CDR3 sequences, about 5.2% appearing once. Sequenced input: blood. The source is an adult in good health. The CDR3 runs from the conserved cysteine through the conserved F or W. D genes are given only for firm matches. Size values are once, few and many counts, or a class for expanded clones, and some rows have none.

D	length	V	J	size	CDR3	DNA
-	13	TRBV19	TRBJ1-2	-	CASSIKINYGYTF	TGTGCCAGTAGTATAAAGATAAACTATGGCTACACCTTC
-	13	TRBV19	TRBJ2-5	few	CASSRDFQETQYF	TGTGCCAGTAGTCGGGACTTTCAAGAGACCCAGTACTTC
TRBD2	18	TRBV6-1	TRBJ2-3	many	CASSAYGLAGLNTDTQYF	TGTGCCAGCAGTGCTTACGGACTAGCGGGTCTCAACACAGATACGCAGTATTTT
-	14	TRBV12-3/TRBV12-4	TRBJ1-5	few	CASSFPNVAAPQHF	TGTGCCAGCAGTTTCCCGAACGTAGCCGCGCCCCAGCATTTT
-	11	TRBV29-1	TRBJ2-7	-	CSVVWGYEQYF	TGCAGCGTTGTTTGGGGCTACGAGCAGTACTTC
-	15	TRBV20-1	TRBJ2-3	many	CSASIAAPNTDTQYF	TGCAGTGCTAGCATAGCGGCCCCTAACACAGATACGCAGTATTTT
-	15	TRBV6-6	TRBJ1-2	-	CASKPRGEPRYGYTF	TGTGCCAGCAAACCCCGTGGGGAACCTCGCTATGGCTACACCTTC
TRBD2	15	TRBV7-3	TRBJ2-1	few	CASSLLAGGSNEQFF	TGTGCCAGCAGCCTACTAGCGGGAGGCAGTAATGAGCAGTTCTTC
TRBD1	15	TRBV6-5	TRBJ1-5	few	CASSTGTGVNQPQHF	TGTGCCAGCAGCACCGGGACAGGAGTGAATCAGCCCCAGCATTTT
-	15	TRBV27	TRBJ1-1	many	CASADRKTVRTEAFF	TGTGCCAGCGCGGACAGAAAAACGGTTCGCACTGAAGCTTTCTTT
-	14	TRBV4-3	TRBJ1-1	many	CASSLEALGTEAFF	TGCGCCAGCAGCCTGGAGGCCCTAGGCACTGAAGCTTTCTTT
-	15	TRBV29-1	TRBJ2-1	-	CSVEGRVESYNEQFF	TGCAGCGTTGAAGGCCGGGTAGAGTCCTACAATGAGCAGTTCTTC
-	14	TRBV6-2/TRBV6-3	TRBJ2-3	many	CASSYRDVTDTQYF	TGTGCCAGCAGTTACCGGGACGTCACAGATACGCAGTATTTT
TRBD2	14	TRBV14	TRBJ2-7	-	CASSQAGGLYEQYF	TGTGCCAGCAGCCAAGCCGGGGGGTTGTACGAGCAGTACTTC
TRBD1	13	TRBV29-1	TRBJ1-1	many	CSLWAGGLTEAFF	TGCAGCCTCTGGGCAGGGGGCTTGACTGAAGCTTTCTTT
-	12	TRBV20-1	TRBJ2-3	few	CSAFTSADTQYF	TGCAGTGCTTTTACTTCAGCAGATACGCAGTATTTT
-	14	TRBV29-1	TRBJ2-3	-	CSVGLSFPSDTQYF	TGCAGCGTTGGCTTAAGTTTCCCCTCCGATACGCAGTATTTT
TRBD2	14	TRBV6-2/TRBV6-3	TRBJ2-1	many	CASHLAGGRGEQFF	TGTGCCAGCCACCTAGCGGGAGGGCGGGGTGAGCAGTTCTTC
TRBD1	15	TRBV7-7	TRBJ2-5	-	CASSPLGRGQETQYF	TGTGCTAGCAGCCCGCTCGGCAGGGGGCAAGAGACCCAGTACTTC
-	12	TRBV29-1	TRBJ1-3	many	CSVESSGNTIYF	TGCAGCGTTGAAAGCTCTGGAAACACCATATATTTT
TRBD1	16	TRBV7-3	TRBJ1-1	many	CASRTGQGIMNTEAFF	TGTGCCAGCAGAACCGGACAGGGGATTATGAACACTGAAGCTTTCTTT
-	13	TRBV29-1	TRBJ1-1	many	CSVRQPVNTEAFF	TGCAGCGTTCGACAGCCCGTGAACACTGAAGCTTTCTTT
TRBD2	17	TRBV6-2/TRBV6-3	TRBJ2-1	-	CASSRGLAGATYNEQFF	TGTGCCAGCAGCCGTGGACTAGCGGGAGCGACATACAATGAGCAGTTCTTC
TRBD1	13	TRBV12-3/TRBV12-4	TRBJ1-5	many	CASSRTGTQPQHF	TGTGCCAGCAGTCGGACAGGCACTCAGCCCCAGCATTTT
-	14	TRBV5-1	TRBJ2-7	many	CASSHEGLTYEQYF	TGCGCCAGCAGCCATGAGGGACTGACCTACGAGCAGTACTTC
TRBD2	17	TRBV7-3	TRBJ2-7	many	CASSSIYGLAGGYEQYF	TGTGCCAGCAGCTCAATTTACGGACTAGCGGGAGGGTACGAGCAGTACTTC
-	13	TRBV7-2	TRBJ1-5	many	CASSEGSNQPQHF	TGTGCCAGCAGCGAGGGGAGTAATCAGCCCCAGCATTTT
-	17	TRBV11-2	TRBJ1-2	-	CASSPLRNTPFGYGYTF	TGTGCCAGCAGCCCCCTCAGGAACACCCCTTTTGGCTATGGCTACACCTTC
-	14	TRBV6-2/TRBV6-3	TRBJ1-1	medium-sized	CASSSGTPNTEAFF	TGTGCCAGCAGTTCCGGGACACCGAACACTGAAGCTTTCTTT
TRBD2	16	TRBV4-1	TRBJ2-7	many	CASSQDLLAGGYEQYF	TGCGCCAGCAGCCAAGATCTACTAGCGGGAGGGTACGAGCAGTACTTC
-	11	TRBV30	TRBJ1-3	many	CAWSVGNTIYF	TGTGCCTGGAGTGTTGGAAACACCATATATTTT
-	13	TRBV19	TRBJ1-1	medium-sized	CASRALSGVEAFF	TGTGCCAGTAGGGCGCTGTCAGGAGTTGAAGCTTTCTTT
-	16	TRBV7-6	TRBJ2-4	many	CASSQSLGGGGDIQYF	TGTGCCAGCAGCCAGTCCCTAGGAGGGGGCGGGGACATTCAGTACTTC
-	15	TRBV28	TRBJ2-7	many	CASSRSGLSSYEQYF	TGTGCCAGCAGTCGAAGCGGGTTGAGCTCCTACGAGCAGTACTTC